This entry lists 10 T cell receptor beta chains sequenced from one sample in a study of CD8 T cells in Susac syndrome. The RNA, about 0.45 to 1 ug, was put through reverse transcription using random hexamers. From the immunoSEQ multiplex PCR reads, TCRdb called clonotypes with MiXCR, one entry per CDR3 protein. The data show tens of thousands of distinct CDR3 sequences, roughly 92% seen once. The source material was CD8+ T cells from PBMCs. These receptors came from a human donor in good health.

This clonotype has just a few counts. This chain connects TRBV7-9 to TRBJ2-7; perhaps TRBD2 as D (6 bases). The V and J ends lost 1 base and 2 bases respectively, with 12 bases between them. The CDR3 contains 15 residues. Germline lookup yields CDR1 SEHNR and CDR2 FQNEAQ (reference sequence). The CDR3 coding sequence is TGTGCCAGCAGCTTAGGGGCTAGCGACGCCTACGAGCAGTACTTC. This sequence encodes CASSLGASDAYEQYF. The variable domain in full, completed from reference TRBV7-9 and TRBJ2-7, reads DTGVSQNPRHKITKRGQNVTFRCDPISEHNRLYWYRQTLGQGPEFLTYFQNEAQLEKSRLLSDRFSAERPKGSFSTLEIQRTEQGDSAMYLCASSLGASDAYEQYFGPGTRLTVT.

Only one count was recorded for this clonotype. CDR3 coding DNA: TGCAGCGTCCCTGTGGGGGGCGACGTGGTAGTCTCTCTCTACAATGAGCAGTTCTTC. It encodes CSVPVGGDVVVSLYNEQFF. The chain recombines TRBV29-1 with TRBJ2-1; either TRBD1 or TRBD2 may supply D (6 bases each). CDR1 is SQVTM, CDR2 ANQGSEA, per germline. The CDR3 has 19 amino acids. With 6 bases removed from V and 3 bases from J, the gap between germline ends came to 30 bases.

Here the CDR3 DNA reads TGTGCCAGCAGGATCGTAGGGAGCCCCTACGAGCAGTACTTC. Translating it yields CASRIVGSPYEQYF. The chain has TRBV6-1 and TRBJ2-7, with D perhaps matching TRBD2 (5 bases). The V end was cut by 6 bases, the J end by 2 bases, with 14 bases between. The CDR3 contains 14 residues. The germline gives CDR1 MNHNS, CDR2 SASEGT.

This chain links TRBV6-6 with TRBJ2-1; possible D gene TRBD2, 6 bases. This CDR3 is built from 14 residues. The V and J ends lost 6 bases and 8 bases respectively, with 17 bases between them. The V gene's germline CDR1 is MNHNY and CDR2 SVGAGI (reference sequence). The CDR3 bases are TGTGCCAGCAGCTCCGGATGGGGGGAGGATGAGCAGTTCTTC. Protein product: CASSSGWGEDEQFF.

V usage is TRBV18 and J usage is TRBJ2-3; 11 bases fit TRBD2. From germline, CDR1 is KGHSH and CDR2 LQKENI. The length of the CDR3 is 16 residues. The V gene end was trimmed by 4 bases and the J gene end by 5 bases; junction bases not matched to a gene: 8. The CDR3 spells CASSRTLAGARDTQYF. CDR3 coding DNA: TGTGCCAGCTCACGTACACTAGCGGGGGCACGAGATACGCAGTATTTT.

The rearrangement links TRBV28 to TRBJ1-2, with TRBD1 matching 8 bases. Germline-derived CDR1 and CDR2 are MDHEN and SYDVKM. The V segment lost 5 bases and the J segment 6 bases; nucleotides outside the gene matches: 8. The CDR3 is 14 amino acids. CDR3: CASSTDRGVHGYTF. The CDR3 DNA reads TGTGCCAGCAGTACCGACAGGGGAGTCCATGGCTACACCTTC.

The gene calls are TRBV19 and TRBJ2-7, with D possibly being TRBD1 (6 bases). CDR3 size: 14 residues. The germline gives CDR1 LNHDA, CDR2 SQIVND (reference sequence). V dropped 5 bases and J dropped 0 bases, with 11 bases sitting between them. CDR3 nucleotides: TGTGCCAGTAGTGTCGGACAGCACTCCTACGAGCAGTACTTC. It codes for CASSVGQHSYEQYF.

The chain joins TRBV28 to TRBJ1-2; D might be TRBD1 (6 bases). Per the germline V gene, CDR1 is MDHEN and CDR2 is SYDVKM. The ends were cut back, 2 bases at V and 6 bases at J, with 13 bases in the middle. The CDR3 sequence is 14 residues long. This chain's CDR3 is CASSLPEGGHGYTF. CDR3 in DNA: TGTGCCAGCAGTTTACCGGAAGGGGGGCATGGCTACACCTTC.

This chain uses TRBV14 with TRBJ2-5; 10 nucleotides align to TRBD2. The CDR3 consists of 13 residues. The V gene end was trimmed by 1 base and the J gene end by 13 bases; junction bases not matched to a gene: 6. Germline values: CDR1 SGHDN, CDR2 FVKESK. DNA of the CDR3: TGTGCCAGCAGCCAAGGCCTAGCGGGGGCGCCGTACTTC. Its translation is CASSQGLAGAPYF.

The chain is built from TRBV11-2 and TRBJ2-3; no clear D. CDR1 SGHAT and CDR2 FQNNGV come from the germline V gene. CDR3 size: 14 residues. With 3 bases removed from V and 4 bases from J, the gap between germline ends came to 11 bases. CDR3 sequence reads: CASSFIFPPDTQYF. The CDR3 DNA reads as TGTGCCAGCAGCTTTATTTTTCCTCCAGATACGCAGTATTTT.